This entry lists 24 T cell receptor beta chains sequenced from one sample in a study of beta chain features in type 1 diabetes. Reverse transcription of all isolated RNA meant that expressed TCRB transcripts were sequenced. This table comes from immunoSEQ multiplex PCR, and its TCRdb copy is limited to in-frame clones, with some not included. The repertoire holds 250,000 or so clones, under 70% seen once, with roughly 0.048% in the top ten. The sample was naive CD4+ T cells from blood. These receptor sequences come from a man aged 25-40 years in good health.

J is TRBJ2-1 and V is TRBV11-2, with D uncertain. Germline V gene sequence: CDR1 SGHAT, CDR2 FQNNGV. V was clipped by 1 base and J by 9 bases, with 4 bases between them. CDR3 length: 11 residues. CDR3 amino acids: CASSLVSEQFF. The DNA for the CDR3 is TGTGCCAGCAGCTTAGTAAGTGAGCAGTTCTTC.

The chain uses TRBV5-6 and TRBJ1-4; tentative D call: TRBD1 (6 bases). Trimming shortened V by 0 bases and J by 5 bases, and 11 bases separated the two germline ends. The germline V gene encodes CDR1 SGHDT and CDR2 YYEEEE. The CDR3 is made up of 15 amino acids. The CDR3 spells CASSLAGTLNEKLFF. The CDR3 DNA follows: TGTGCCAGCAGCTTGGCCGGGACATTGAATGAAAAACTGTTTTTT.

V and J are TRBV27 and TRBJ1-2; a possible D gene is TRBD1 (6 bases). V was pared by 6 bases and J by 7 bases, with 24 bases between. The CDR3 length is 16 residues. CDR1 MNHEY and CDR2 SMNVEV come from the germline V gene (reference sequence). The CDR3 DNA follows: TGTGCCAGCAGCCTCAGAGGTGGCAGGGGCTACATTGGCTACACCTTC. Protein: CASSLRGGRGYIGYTF.

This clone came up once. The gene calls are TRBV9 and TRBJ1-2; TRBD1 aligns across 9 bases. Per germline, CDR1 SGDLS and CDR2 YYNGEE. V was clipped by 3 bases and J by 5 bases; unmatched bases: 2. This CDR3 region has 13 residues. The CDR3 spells CASSGGTGYGYTF. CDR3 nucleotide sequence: TGTGCCAGCAGCGGAGGGACAGGGTATGGCTACACCTTC.

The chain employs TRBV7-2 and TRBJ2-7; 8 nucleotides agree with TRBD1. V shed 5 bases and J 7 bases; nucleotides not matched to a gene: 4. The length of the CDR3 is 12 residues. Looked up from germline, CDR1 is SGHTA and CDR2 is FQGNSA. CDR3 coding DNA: TGTGCCAGCAGCCCAGACAGGGGTGAGCAGTACTTC. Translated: CASSPDRGEQYF.

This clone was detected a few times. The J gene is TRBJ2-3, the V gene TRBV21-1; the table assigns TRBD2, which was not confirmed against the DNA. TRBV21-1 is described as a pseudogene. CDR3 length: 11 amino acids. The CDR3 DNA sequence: TGTGCCAGCAGCTCGACAGATACGCAGTATTTT. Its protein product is CASSSTDTQYF.

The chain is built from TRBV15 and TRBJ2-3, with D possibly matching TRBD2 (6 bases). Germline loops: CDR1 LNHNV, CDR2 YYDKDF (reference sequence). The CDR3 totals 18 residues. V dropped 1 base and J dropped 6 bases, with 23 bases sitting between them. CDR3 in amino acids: CATSRGQTAGPGGDTQYF. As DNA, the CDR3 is TGTGCCACCAGCAGAGGACAAACTGCCGGACCCGGAGGGGATACGCAGTATTTT.

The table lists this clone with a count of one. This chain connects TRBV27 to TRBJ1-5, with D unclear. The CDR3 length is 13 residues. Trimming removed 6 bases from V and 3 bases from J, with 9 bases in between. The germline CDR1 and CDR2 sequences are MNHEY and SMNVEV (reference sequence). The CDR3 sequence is CASRKDFNQPQHF. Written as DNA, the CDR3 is TGTGCCAGCAGAAAGGACTTCAATCAGCCCCAGCATTTT.

The CDR3, as DNA: TGTGCCAGTAGTAGACTGTACAATGAGCAGTTCTTC. Its translation: CASSRLYNEQFF. The chain employs TRBV19 and TRBJ2-1; D remains ambiguous. Germline V gives CDR1 LNHDA, CDR2 SQIVND (reference sequence). The CDR3 is 12 amino acids. V lost 4 bases, J lost 4 bases, and 5 bases lay in between.

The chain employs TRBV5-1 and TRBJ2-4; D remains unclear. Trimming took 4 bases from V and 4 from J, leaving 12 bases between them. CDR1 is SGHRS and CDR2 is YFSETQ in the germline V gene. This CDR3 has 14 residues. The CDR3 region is CASSDTGPKNIQYF. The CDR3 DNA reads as TGCGCCAGCAGCGACACCGGGCCAAAAAACATTCAGTACTTC.

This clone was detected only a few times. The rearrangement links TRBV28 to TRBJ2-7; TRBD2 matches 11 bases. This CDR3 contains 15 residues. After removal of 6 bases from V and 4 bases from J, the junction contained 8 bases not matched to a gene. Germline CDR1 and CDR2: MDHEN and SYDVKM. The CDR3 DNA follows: TGTGCCAGCAGACGCCCTACTAGCGGGAGATACGAGCAGTACTTC. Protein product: CASRRPTSGRYEQYF. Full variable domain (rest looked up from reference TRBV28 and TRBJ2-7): DVKVTQSSRYLVKRTGEKVFLECVQDMDHENMFWYRQDPGLGLRLIYFSYDVKMKEKGDIPEGYSVSREKKERFSLILESASTNQTSMYLCASRRPTSGRYEQYFGPGTRLTVT.

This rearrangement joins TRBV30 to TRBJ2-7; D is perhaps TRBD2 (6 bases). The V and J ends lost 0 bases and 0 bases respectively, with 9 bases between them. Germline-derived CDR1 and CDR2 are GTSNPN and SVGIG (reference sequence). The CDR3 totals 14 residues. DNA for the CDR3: TGTGCCTGGAGTGTGGGGGGAGTCTCCTACGAGCAGTACTTC. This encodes CAWSVGGVSYEQYF.

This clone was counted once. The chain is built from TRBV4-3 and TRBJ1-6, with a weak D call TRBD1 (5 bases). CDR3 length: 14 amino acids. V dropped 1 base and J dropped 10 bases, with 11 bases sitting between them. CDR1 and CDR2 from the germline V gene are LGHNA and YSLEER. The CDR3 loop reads CASSQVWGDSPLHF. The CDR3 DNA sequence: TGCGCCAGCAGCCAAGTGTGGGGGGACTCACCCCTCCACTTT.

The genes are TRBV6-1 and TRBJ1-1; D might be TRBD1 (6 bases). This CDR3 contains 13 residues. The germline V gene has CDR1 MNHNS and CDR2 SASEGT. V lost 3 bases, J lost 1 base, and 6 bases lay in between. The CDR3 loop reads CASSDRGNTEAFF. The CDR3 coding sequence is TGTGCCAGCAGTGACAGGGGGAACACTGAAGCTTTCTTT.

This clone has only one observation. This chain's CDR3 is CASSFKAGGPKNIQYF. Written as DNA, the CDR3 is TGTGCCAGCAGCTTCAAGGCGGGAGGTCCCAAAAACATTCAGTACTTC. The chain links TRBV13 to TRBJ2-4; 8 nucleotides line up with TRBD2. CDR3 size: 16 residues. Losses at the gene ends were 3 bases for V and 2 bases for J; bases not matched to a gene: 6. In germline, CDR1 is PRHDT, CDR2 FYEKMQ (reference sequence).

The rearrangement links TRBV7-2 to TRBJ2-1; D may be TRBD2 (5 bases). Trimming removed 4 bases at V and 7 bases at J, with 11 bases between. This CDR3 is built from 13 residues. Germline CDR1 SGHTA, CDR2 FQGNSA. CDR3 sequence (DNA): TGTGCCAGCAGCTATAGCTCGGGGAATGAGCAGTTCTTC. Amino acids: CASSYSSGNEQFF.

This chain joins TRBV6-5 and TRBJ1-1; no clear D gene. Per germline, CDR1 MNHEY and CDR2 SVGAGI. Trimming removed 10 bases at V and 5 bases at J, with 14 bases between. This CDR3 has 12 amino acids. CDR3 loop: CAIRFDGTEAFF. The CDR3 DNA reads TGTGCCATCCGGTTCGACGGTACTGAAGCTTTCTTT.

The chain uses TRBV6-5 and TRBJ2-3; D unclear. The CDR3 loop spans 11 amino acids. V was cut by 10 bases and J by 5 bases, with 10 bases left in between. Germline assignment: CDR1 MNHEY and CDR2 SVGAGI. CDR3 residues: CATLSIDTQYF. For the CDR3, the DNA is TGTGCCACTCTTTCAATAGATACGCAGTATTTT.

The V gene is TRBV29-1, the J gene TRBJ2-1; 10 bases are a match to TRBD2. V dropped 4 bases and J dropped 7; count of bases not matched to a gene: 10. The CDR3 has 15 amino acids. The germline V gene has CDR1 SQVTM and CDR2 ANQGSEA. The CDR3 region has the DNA TGCAGCGTTGCTTCGGAGCGGGGGGGCAGAAATGAGCAGTTCTTC. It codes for CSVASERGGRNEQFF.

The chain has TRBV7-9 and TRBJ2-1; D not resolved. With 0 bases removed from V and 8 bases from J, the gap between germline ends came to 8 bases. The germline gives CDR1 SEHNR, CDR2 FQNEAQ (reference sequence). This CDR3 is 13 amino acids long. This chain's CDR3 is CASSLAVFDEQFF. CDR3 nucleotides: TGTGCCAGCAGCTTAGCTGTTTTCGATGAGCAGTTCTTC.

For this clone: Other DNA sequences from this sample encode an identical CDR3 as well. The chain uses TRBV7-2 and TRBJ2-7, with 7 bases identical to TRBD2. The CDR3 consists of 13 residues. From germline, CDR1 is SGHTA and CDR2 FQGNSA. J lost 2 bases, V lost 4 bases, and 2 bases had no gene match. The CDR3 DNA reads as TGTGCCAGCAGCTCTGGACTAGCCTACGAGCAGTACTTC. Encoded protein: CASSSGLAYEQYF.

The CDR3 is CATAGSSYNEQFF. The CDR3 DNA is TGTGCCACCGCAGGGAGCTCCTACAATGAGCAGTTCTTC. The chain links TRBV30 to TRBJ2-1, with D tentatively TRBD1 or TRBD2 (5 bases each). Germline CDR1 GTSNPN, CDR2 SVGIG (reference sequence). Trimming left V 8 bases short and J 0 bases short, with 11 bases between. The CDR3 consists of 13 residues.

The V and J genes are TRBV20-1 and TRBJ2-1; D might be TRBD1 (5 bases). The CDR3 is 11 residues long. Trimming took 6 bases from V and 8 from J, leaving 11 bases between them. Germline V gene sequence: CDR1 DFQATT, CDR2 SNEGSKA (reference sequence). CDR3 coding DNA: TGCAGTGCAGGGGCTGGGGATGAGCAGTTCTTC. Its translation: CSAGAGDEQFF.

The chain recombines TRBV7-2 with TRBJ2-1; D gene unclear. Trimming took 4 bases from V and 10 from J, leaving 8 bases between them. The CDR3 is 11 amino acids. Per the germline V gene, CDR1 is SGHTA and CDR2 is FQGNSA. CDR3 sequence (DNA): TGTGCCAGCAGCTCACAGCGAGAGCAGTTCTTC. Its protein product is CASSSQREQFF.